This TCR beta chain emerged from a study of cytomegalovirus exposure and HLA in healthy donors. Primers included in the PCR were 60 Vbeta and 13 Jbeta primers. Method: immunoSEQ multiplex PCR; TCRdb's copy keeps in-frame clones and lacks some. The sample lists 200,000 to 250,000 clones; approximately 82% were seen once. CDR1 and CDR2 (germline): MNHEY, SVGAGI. The CDR3 is made up of 14 amino acids. The germline V and J ends were trimmed by 6 bases and 8 bases, with 14 bases remaining between them. The sequence derives from a woman aged 40-49 years in good health and CMV-seronegative. The gene calls are TRBV6-5 and TRBJ1-6; TRBD1 might be the D (6 bases). The sample taken for sequencing was PBMCs. The DNA of the CDR3 is TGTGCCAGCAGGATCAGGGGTGTTCATTCACCCCTCCACTTT. Translated, it gives CASRIRGVHSPLHF.